The clone carrying this T cell receptor beta chain was detected a few times. The antigen remains unidentified. TCRdb passed the reads through MiXCR, listing each CDR3 protein once. The data show over 250,000 distinct CDR3 sequences, roughly a quarter seen once. This sample was taken from a study of T cell repertoires in cytomegalovirus infection. Findings and limits, study-wide: In two of eight donors, the top clonotype was HLA-C-restricted CMV-specific.

V was shortened by 1 base and J by 6 bases, with 12 bases between the two germline ends. This CDR3 has 14 residues. Germline V gives CDR1 SGHDN, CDR2 FVKESK. This chain uses TRBV14 with TRBJ1-2; no clear D gene. This TCR came from a human donor in good health (CMV status not recorded). Some clones in this sample may be carry-over from other donors' samples. The sequencing input was PBMCs. CDR3 in amino acids: CASSQVSGPNGYTF. The CDR3 region has the DNA TGTGCCAGCAGCCAAGTGTCAGGCCCGAATGGCTACACCTTC.